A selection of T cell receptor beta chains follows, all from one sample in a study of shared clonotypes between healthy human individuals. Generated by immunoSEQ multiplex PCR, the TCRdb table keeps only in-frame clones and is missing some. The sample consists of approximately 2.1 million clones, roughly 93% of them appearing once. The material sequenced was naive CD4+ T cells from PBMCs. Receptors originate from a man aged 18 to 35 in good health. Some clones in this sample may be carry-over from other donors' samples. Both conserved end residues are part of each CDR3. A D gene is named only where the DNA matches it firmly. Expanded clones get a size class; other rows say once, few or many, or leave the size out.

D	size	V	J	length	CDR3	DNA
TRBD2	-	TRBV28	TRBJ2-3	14	CAAAGGGRTDTQYF	TGTGCCGCCGCTGGCGGGGGACGGACAGATACGCAGTATTTT
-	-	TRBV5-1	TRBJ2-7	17	CASSLAPRLRINYEQYF	TGCGCCAGCAGCTTGGCGCCGAGGCTTAGAATAAACTACGAGCAGTACTTC
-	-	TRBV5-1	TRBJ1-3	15	CASSFTAGAGNTIYF	TGCGCCAGCAGCTTTACGGCGGGGGCTGGAAACACCATATATTTT
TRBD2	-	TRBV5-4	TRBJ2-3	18	CASSLGSGLAGSGDTQYF	TGTGCCAGCAGCTTAGGTTCGGGACTAGCGGGATCGGGGGATACGCAGTATTTT
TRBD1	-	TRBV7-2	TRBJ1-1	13	CASSRDRNTEAFF	TGTGCCAGCAGCAGGGACAGGAACACTGAAGCTTTCTTT
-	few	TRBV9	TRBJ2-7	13	CASSPTPGYEQYF	TGTGCCAGCAGCCCGACCCCCGGTTACGAGCAGTACTTC
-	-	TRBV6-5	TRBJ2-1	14	CASSSPGGDNEQFF	TGTGCCAGCAGTTCACCGGGCGGAGACAATGAGCAGTTCTTC
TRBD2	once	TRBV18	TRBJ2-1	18	CASSGPGLAGGPYNEQFF	TGTGCCAGCTCAGGCCCGGGACTAGCGGGAGGGCCCTACAATGAGCAGTTCTTC
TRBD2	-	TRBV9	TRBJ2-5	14	CASTSSGGRETQYF	TGTGCCAGCACCTCCTCGGGGGGGCGGGAGACCCAGTACTTC
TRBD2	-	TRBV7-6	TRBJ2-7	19	CASSLIADGGLAGSYEQYF	TGTGCCAGCAGCTTAATTGCCGACGGGGGGCTAGCGGGATCCTACGAGCAGTACTTC
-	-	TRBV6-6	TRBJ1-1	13	CASSYYSATEAFF	TGTGCCAGCAGTTATTACTCCGCCACTGAAGCTTTCTTT
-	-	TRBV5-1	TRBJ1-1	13	CASSPDSQYEAFF	TGCGCCAGCAGCCCGGACAGCCAATATGAAGCTTTCTTT
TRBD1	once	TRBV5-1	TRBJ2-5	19	CASSLFLGPGQGAGETQYF	TGCGCCAGCAGCTTGTTCCTCGGACCGGGACAGGGAGCAGGAGAGACCCAGTACTTC
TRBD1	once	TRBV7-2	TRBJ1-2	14	CASRDRGFLHGYTF	TGTGCCAGCAGAGACAGGGGTTTTCTTCATGGCTACACCTTC
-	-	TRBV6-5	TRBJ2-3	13	CASSLTSTDTQYF	TGTGCCAGCAGTTTGACTAGCACAGATACGCAGTATTTT
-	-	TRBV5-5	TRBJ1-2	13	CASSPSGGYGYTF	TGTGCCAGCAGCCCCTCCGGGGGCTATGGCTACACCTTC
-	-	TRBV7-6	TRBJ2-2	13	CASSFPPREELFF	TGTGCCAGCAGCTTCCCCCCCAGGGAGGAGCTGTTTTTT
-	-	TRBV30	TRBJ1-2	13	CAWSQQGAGGYTF	TGTGCCTGGAGTCAACAGGGCGCGGGCGGCTACACCTTC
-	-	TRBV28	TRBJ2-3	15	CASIGEVRGADTQYF	TGTGCCAGCATAGGGGAGGTGAGAGGGGCAGATACGCAGTATTTT
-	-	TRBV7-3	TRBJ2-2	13	CASSWLNTGELFF	TGTGCCAGCAGCTGGCTGAACACCGGGGAGCTGTTTTTT
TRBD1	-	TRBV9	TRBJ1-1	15	CASSPSPTGDTEAFF	TGTGCCAGCAGCCCCTCCCCGACAGGGGACACTGAAGCTTTCTTT
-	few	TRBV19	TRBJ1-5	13	CASSSVLNQPQHF	TGTGCCAGTAGTTCCGTCCTCAATCAGCCCCAGCATTTT
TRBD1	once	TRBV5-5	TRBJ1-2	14	CASSLWQGAGGYTF	TGTGCCAGCAGCTTGTGGCAGGGGGCGGGTGGCTACACCTTC
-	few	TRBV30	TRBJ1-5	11	CAWSLDQPQHF	TGTGCCTGGAGTCTCGATCAGCCCCAGCATTTT
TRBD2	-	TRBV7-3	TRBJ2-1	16	CASSPKTSGRYNEQFF	TGTGCCAGCAGCCCGAAGACTAGCGGGAGGTACAATGAGCAGTTCTTC
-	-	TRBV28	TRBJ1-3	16	CASSFTGGLSGNTIYF	TGTGCCAGCAGTTTTACCGGCGGCCTCTCTGGAAACACCATATATTTT
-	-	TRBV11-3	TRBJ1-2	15	CASSHEDSINYGYTF	TGTGCCAGCAGCCATGAAGACAGTATAAACTATGGCTACACCTTC
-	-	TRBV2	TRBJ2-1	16	CASSERPLGSYNEQFF	TGTGCCAGCAGTGAAAGGCCACTGGGGTCCTACAATGAGCAGTTCTTC
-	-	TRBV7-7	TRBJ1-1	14	CASSRIGGNTEAFF	TGTGCCAGCAGCCGAATCGGCGGTAACACTGAAGCTTTCTTT
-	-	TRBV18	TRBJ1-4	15	CASSPPGRTNEKLFF	TGTGCCAGCTCACCACCGGGGAGGACTAATGAAAAACTGTTTTTT
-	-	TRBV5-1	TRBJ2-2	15	CASSQDYPDTGELFF	TGCGCCAGCAGCCAGGATTACCCGGACACCGGGGAGCTGTTTTTT
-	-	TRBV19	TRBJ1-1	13	CASSASGWQVAFF	TGTGCCAGTTCGGCATCGGGATGGCAGGTCGCTTTCTTT
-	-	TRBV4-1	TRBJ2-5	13	CASSLTGFETQYF	TGCGCCAGCAGCCTAACAGGGTTTGAGACCCAGTACTTC
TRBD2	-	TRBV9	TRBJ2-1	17	CASSVVGTSGPLNEQFF	TGTGCCAGCAGCGTAGTGGGGACTAGCGGCCCCCTCAATGAGCAGTTCTTC
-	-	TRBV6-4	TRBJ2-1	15	CASSERQSSYNEQFF	TGTGCCAGCAGTGAAAGGCAGAGCTCCTACAATGAGCAGTTCTTC
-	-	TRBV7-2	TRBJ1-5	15	CASSAGRISNQPQHF	TGTGCCAGCAGCGCGGGACGGATTAGCAATCAGCCCCAGCATTTT
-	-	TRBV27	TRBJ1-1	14	CASSFGQWNTEAFF	TGTGCCAGCAGTTTTGGACAGTGGAACACTGAAGCTTTCTTT
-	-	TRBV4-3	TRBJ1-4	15	CASSPSGSHGEKLFF	TGCGCCAGCAGCCCTAGCGGCTCTCACGGGGAAAAACTGTTTTTT
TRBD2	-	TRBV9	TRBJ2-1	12	CASSYRGGEQFF	TGTGCCAGCAGCTACCGGGGGGGTGAGCAGTTCTTC
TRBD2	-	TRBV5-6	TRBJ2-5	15	CASSLVLAGGETQYF	TGTGCCAGCAGCTTGGTACTAGCGGGAGGAGAGACCCAGTACTTC
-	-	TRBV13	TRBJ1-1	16	CASSLVTGGKNTEAFF	TGTGCCAGCAGCTTAGTGACGGGCGGGAAGAACACTGAAGCTTTCTTT
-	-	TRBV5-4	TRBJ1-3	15	CASSPPGGQGNTIYF	TGTGCCAGCAGCCCCCCTGGGGGCCAAGGAAACACCATATATTTT
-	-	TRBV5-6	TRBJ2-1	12	CASSLVRNEQFF	TGTGCCAGCAGCTTGGTGCGGAATGAGCAGTTCTTC
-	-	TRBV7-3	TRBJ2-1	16	CASSPRRDQRYNEQFF	TGTGCCAGCAGCCCCAGGCGGGATCAGCGATACAATGAGCAGTTCTTC
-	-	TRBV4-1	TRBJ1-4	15	CASSQPRGSRERLFF	TGCGCCAGCAGCCAGCCCCGTGGGTCGAGGGAAAGACTGTTTTTT
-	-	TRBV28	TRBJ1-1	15	CASSPRIQGNTEAFF	TGTGCCAGCAGTCCACGCATACAGGGTAACACTGAAGCTTTCTTT
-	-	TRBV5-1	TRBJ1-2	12	CASSLDMYGYTF	TGCGCCAGCAGCTTGGATATGTATGGCTACACCTTC